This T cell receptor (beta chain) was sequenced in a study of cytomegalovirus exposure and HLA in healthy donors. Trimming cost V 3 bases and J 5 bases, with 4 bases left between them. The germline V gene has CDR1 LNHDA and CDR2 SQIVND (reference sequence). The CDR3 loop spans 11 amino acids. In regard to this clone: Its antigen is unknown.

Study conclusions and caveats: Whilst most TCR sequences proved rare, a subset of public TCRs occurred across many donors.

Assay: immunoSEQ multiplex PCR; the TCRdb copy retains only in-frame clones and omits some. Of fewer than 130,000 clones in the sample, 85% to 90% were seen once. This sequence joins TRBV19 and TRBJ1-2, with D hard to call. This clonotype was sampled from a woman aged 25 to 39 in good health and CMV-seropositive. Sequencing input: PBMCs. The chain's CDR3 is CASSITYGYTF. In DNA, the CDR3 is TGTGCCAGTAGTATCACATATGGCTACACCTTC.